The 15 T cell receptor beta chains reported below all come from one sample, sequenced in a study. TCRdb re-called the RT-PCR reads with MiXCR, one entry per CDR3 protein. The repertoire holds approximately 720,000 distinct CDR3 sequences, 14% seen once, with 3.6% in the top ten. The sample was memory CD4+ T cells from blood. Receptors were obtained from a female donor in good health, serving as a healthy control.

A few counts support this clonotype. V usage is TRBV5-5 and J usage is TRBJ2-7; 7 bases align to TRBD2. Germline assignment: CDR1 SGHKS and CDR2 YYEKEE (reference sequence). The CDR3 loop spans 12 amino acids. Trimming at V came to 8 bases and at J to 1 base, leaving 3 bases not matched to a gene. The CDR3 region has the DNA TGTGCCAGTGGGAGGGTTTCCTACGAGCAGTACTTC. This encodes CASGRVSYEQYF. Full variable domain (outside the CDR3, taken from reference TRBV5-5 and TRBJ2-7): DAGVTQSPTHLIKTRGQQVTLRCSPISGHKSVSWYQQVLGQGPQFIFQYYEKEERGRGNFPDRFSARQFPNYSSELNVNALLLGDSALYLCASGRVSYEQYFGPGTRLTVT.

Turning to this clonotype: The DNA is omitted, as the CDR3 cannot be located on it reliably, and the CDR3 follows TCRdb's listing. The V and J genes are TRBV2 and TRBJ2-2. The V gene's germline CDR1 is SNHLY and CDR2 FYNNEI. The CDR3 length is 12 residues, termini included. Here the CDR3 reads CASFFGAGELFF.

This clonotype was counted at least ten times. The rearrangement links TRBV9 to TRBJ1-6, with D perhaps matching TRBD1 (6 bases). The germline CDR1 and CDR2 sequences are SGDLS and YYNGEE. The CDR3 is 14 amino acids. V dropped 1 base and J dropped 10 bases, with 12 bases sitting between them. The CDR3 region is CASSVRAGDSPLHF. DNA of the CDR3: TGTGCCAGCAGCGTAAGGGCAGGGGACTCACCCCTCCACTTT.

There are many counts of this clonotype. This chain joins TRBV7-3 and TRBJ2-5, with 7 bases aligning to TRBD1. This CDR3 contains 15 residues. After removal of 2 bases from V and 5 bases from J, the junction contained 8 bases not matched to a gene. Germline loops: CDR1 SGHTA, CDR2 FQGTGA. The CDR3 loop is CASSLGTARGETQYF. The CDR3 nucleotides read TGTGCCAGCAGCTTAGGGACAGCAAGGGGGGAGACCCAGTACTTC.

This clonotype has ten or more counts. The chain is built from TRBV6-1 and TRBJ2-1; tentatively, D is TRBD1 (6 bases). CDR1 and CDR2 from the germline V gene are MNHNS and SASEGT. CDR3 length: 13 residues. Trimming took 5 bases from V and 9 from J, leaving 14 bases between them. The CDR3 DNA reads TGTGCCAGCAGTAGGACCAGGGGCACTGAGCAGTTCTTC. It translates to CASSRTRGTEQFF.

This clonotype came up many times. J is TRBJ2-7 and V is TRBV5-6; unclear D gene. CDR1 and CDR2 from the germline V gene are SGHDT and YYEEEE. The CDR3 contains 14 residues. Trimming took 0 bases from V and 5 from J, leaving 12 bases between them. DNA for the CDR3: TGTGCCAGCAGCTTGGTGCAGGTCGCAGACGAGCAGTACTTC. Its protein product is CASSLVQVADEQYF. Supplemented by reference TRBV5-6 and TRBJ2-7, the full variable domain reads DAGVTQSPTHLIKTRGQQVTLRCSPKSGHDTVSWYQQALGQGPQFIFQYYEEEERQRGNFPDRFSGHQFPNYSSELNVNALLLGDSALYLCASSLVQVADEQYFGPGTRLTVT.

This clonotype was recorded a few times. This rearrangement joins TRBV20-1 to TRBJ2-3; tentatively, D is TRBD2 (6 bases). The CDR3 is 14 amino acids. Trimming pared 5 bases from V and 0 bases from J, leaving 12 bases between. CDR1 and CDR2 from the germline V gene are DFQATT and SNEGSKA (reference sequence). CDR3 amino acids: CSAPDYSSTDTQYF. The CDR3 region has the DNA TGCAGTGCTCCGGACTATTCTAGCACAGATACGCAGTATTTT.

The chain joins TRBV7-9 to TRBJ2-5; D ambiguous. CDR1 SEHNR and CDR2 FQNEAQ come from the germline V gene (reference sequence). Deletions cut 4 bases from V and 0 bases from J, with 9 bases between. The CDR3 has 14 residues. The CDR3 is CASSSRANQETQYF. CDR3 DNA: TGTGCCAGCAGCTCCCGGGCGAACCAAGAGACCCAGTACTTC. The full variable domain, its missing parts supplied by reference TRBV7-9 and TRBJ2-5, is DTGVSQNPRHKITKRGQNVTFRCDPISEHNRLYWYRQTLGQGPEFLTYFQNEAQLEKSRLLSDRFSAERPKGSFSTLEIQRTEQGDSAMYLCASSSRANQETQYFGPGTRLLVL.

This clonotype was counted at least ten times. The rearrangement links TRBV10-3 to TRBJ2-5; 7 bases fit TRBD2. J was trimmed by 5 bases and V by 7 bases; bases with no gene match: 7. Germline loops: CDR1 ENHRY, CDR2 SYGVKD. CDR3 length equals 13 residues. This CDR3 is CAIMAGAEETQYF. In DNA form, the CDR3 reads TGTGCCATCATGGCGGGAGCAGAGGAGACCCAGTACTTC.

This chain joins TRBV24-1 and TRBJ2-5; 12 nucleotides match TRBD2. With 5 bases clipped from V and 3 bases from J, the junction kept 9 bases outside the gene matches. This CDR3 is built from 17 residues. Germline-derived CDR1 and CDR2 are KGHDR and SFDVKD. Written as DNA, the CDR3 is TGTGCCACCAGTGGCCTACCCCGACTAGCGGGGGAAGAGACCCAGTACTTC. It yields the protein CATSGLPRLAGEETQYF.

The V and J genes are TRBV3-1 and TRBJ1-2; D is perhaps TRBD1 (5 bases). The CDR3 length is 14 residues. Trimming took 5 bases from V and 4 from J, leaving 14 bases between them. The germline CDR1 and CDR2 sequences are LGHDT and YNNKEL (reference sequence). Here the CDR3 reads CASSILQGVYGYTF. CDR3 nucleotide sequence: TGTGCCAGCAGCATTCTTCAGGGAGTCTATGGCTACACCTTC.

This clonotype showed up just a few times. The chain combines TRBV28 with TRBJ1-2; 7 positions match TRBD1. Trimming removed 4 bases from V and 5 bases from J; junction bases left unmatched: 10. Germline CDR1 MDHEN, CDR2 SYDVKM. This CDR3 has 15 amino acids. CDR3 DNA: TGTGCCAGCAGTTCCCCAAACGGACAGGCGTATGGCTACACCTTC. Its translation: CASSSPNGQAYGYTF.

The chain carries TRBV3-1 and TRBJ2-7; no reliable D call. CDR3 length: 14 residues. Trimming took 2 bases from V and 1 from J, leaving 9 bases between them. CDR1 is LGHDT and CDR2 is YNNKEL in the germline V gene (reference sequence). The DNA of the CDR3 is TGTGCCAGCAGCCAACAGGCGATTTCCTACGAGCAGTACTTC. Amino acids: CASSQQAISYEQYF.

The chain is built from TRBV5-1 and TRBJ2-7; 7 nucleotides match TRBD2. Germline CDR1 SGHRS, CDR2 YFSETQ. This CDR3 has 15 residues. V lost 2 bases, J lost 1 base, and 6 bases stayed unmatched. The CDR3 DNA is TGCGCCAGCAGCTTTGGGGCTAGCGGTTCCTACGAGCAGTACTTC. Amino acids: CASSFGASGSYEQYF.

This clonotype showed up many times. This chain joins TRBV20-1 and TRBJ2-1; 7 nucleotides align to TRBD2. CDR1 and CDR2 (germline): DFQATT, SNEGSKA (reference sequence). This CDR3 contains 15 residues. V was pared by 4 bases and J by 2 bases, with 8 bases of the junction left unmatched. CDR3 sequence (DNA): TGCAGTGCTACCCAAGCAGGGAGGGCCTACAATGAGCAGTTCTTC. The encoded protein is CSATQAGRAYNEQFF.